The 15 T cell receptor beta chains presented below share a single source sample, sequenced in a study of blood T cell repertoires in COVID-19. The table came from immunoSEQ multiplex PCR; TCRdb's copy has only in-frame clones and leaves some out. This repertoire shows some 260,000 clones, about 85% found once; its top ten account for 3% to 3.5%. Sample: peripheral blood. These receptors came from a young man with active or convalescent COVID-19.

The chain employs TRBV3-1 (or the pseudogene TRBV3-2) and TRBJ1-4; perhaps TRBD1 as D (5 bases). Germline V CDR1 and CDR2: LGHDT, YNNKEL (reference sequence). The CDR3 spans 15 residues. V was pared by 4 bases and J by 8 bases, with 17 bases between. The CDR3, as DNA: TGTGCCAGCAGCCGGGACTCAACCATACCCGAAAAACTGTTTTTT. It specifies CASSRDSTIPEKLFF.

The rearrangement joins TRBV7-9 to TRBJ2-1, with 9 bases identical to TRBD1. Germline V CDR1 and CDR2: SEHNR, FQNEAQ (reference sequence). Trimming at V came to 11 bases and at J to 6 bases, leaving 8 bases not matched to a gene. The CDR3 runs to 13 residues. The CDR3: CARGQGGGNEQFF. DNA for the CDR3: TGTGCCCGGGGACAGGGAGGAGGCAATGAGCAGTTCTTC.

The gene calls are TRBV7-3 and TRBJ2-5, with TRBD2 identical over 12 bases. CDR3 size: 15 residues. Germline V gene lookup returns CDR1 SGHTA and CDR2 FQGTGA. Trimming at V came to 3 bases and at J to 5 bases, leaving 4 bases not matched to a gene. CDR3 amino acids: CASSLTSGSLETQYF. DNA of the CDR3: TGTGCCAGCAGCTTGACTAGCGGGAGTCTCGAGACCCAGTACTTC.

This chain joins TRBV25-1 and TRBJ2-1, with 10 bases aligning to TRBD2. The CDR3 is made up of 16 amino acids. From germline, CDR1 is MGHDK and CDR2 SYGVNS. Losses at the gene ends were 3 bases for V and 7 bases for J; bases not matched to a gene: 9. The CDR3 bases are TGTGCCAGCAGTGATGCCGCAGCGGGAGGGAGGAATGAGCAGTTCTTC. Protein product: CASSDAAAGGRNEQFF.

V and J are TRBV28 and TRBJ1-4, with a tentative D call TRBD1 (6 bases). The CDR3 loop spans 15 amino acids. The V and J ends lost 5 bases and 5 bases respectively, with 15 bases between them. CDR1 and CDR2 from the germline V gene are MDHEN and SYDVKM. This CDR3 reads CASSPSGTYNEKLFF. CDR3 sequence (DNA): TGTGCCAGCAGTCCCTCCGGGACATACAATGAAAAACTGTTTTTT.

The V and J genes are TRBV7-2 and TRBJ1-2; unclear D gene. From germline, CDR1 is SGHTA and CDR2 FQGNSA. The CDR3 consists of 14 residues. V dropped 2 bases and J dropped 4 bases, with 11 bases sitting between them. The CDR3 is CASSLIQSVYGYTF. The CDR3 coding sequence is TGTGCCAGCAGCTTAATCCAGTCTGTCTATGGCTACACCTTC.

The chain combines TRBV7-3 with TRBJ2-1; TRBD2 matches at 10 bases. V lost 1 base, J lost 6 bases, and 3 bases stayed unmatched. Germline lookup yields CDR1 SGHTA and CDR2 FQGTGA. The CDR3 consists of 15 residues. The CDR3, as DNA: TGTGCCAGCAGCTTAAGTCTAGCGGGAGTCAATGAGCAGTTCTTC. As protein: CASSLSLAGVNEQFF.

The chain combines TRBV27 with TRBJ1-1; 7 bases map to TRBD1. This CDR3 contains 17 residues. With 4 bases clipped from V and 1 base from J, the junction kept 12 bases outside the gene matches. Germline CDR1 and CDR2: MNHEY and SMNVEV (reference sequence). The CDR3 DNA follows: TGTGCCAGCAGTTCTATCCCCCCGGGACAGCCGAACACTGAAGCTTTCTTT. Translation: CASSSIPPGQPNTEAFF.

Details on this clone: A read error may explain this, as a much larger clone is one base away. This chain links TRBV9 with TRBJ1-1, with D tentatively TRBD1 (5 bases). Germline V gene lookup returns CDR1 SGDLS and CDR2 YYNGEE. The CDR3 has 13 amino acids. Trimming stripped 5 bases from V and 1 base from J, with 9 bases between. Here the CDR3 reads CASSPGGNTEAFF. The CDR3 DNA is TGTGCCAGCAGTCCCGGGGGGAACACTGAAGCTTTCTTT.

V usage is TRBV3-1 (or the pseudogene TRBV3-2) and J usage is TRBJ2-7; D unclear. The CDR3 contains 13 residues. V was clipped by 4 bases and J by 4 bases, with 11 bases between them. The germline V gene encodes CDR1 LGHDT and CDR2 YNNKEL (reference sequence). The CDR3 loop reads CASSLAGWYEQYF. In DNA form, the CDR3 reads TGTGCCAGCAGCCTGGCCGGGTGGTACGAGCAGTACTTC.

The chain has TRBV3-1 (or the pseudogene TRBV3-2) and TRBJ1-6, with TRBD1 matching over 12 bases. CDR1 is LGHDT and CDR2 is YNNKEL in the germline V gene (reference sequence). This CDR3 is built from 15 residues. Unmatched junction bases numbered 6, after V lost 1 base and J lost 14 bases. The CDR3 DNA reads TGTGCCAGCAGCCAAGGCGGGACAGGGGGCCAAACCCTCCACTTT. Encoded protein: CASSQGGTGGQTLHF.

This chain uses TRBV28 with TRBJ2-3; TRBD2 might be the D (7 bases). The CDR3 spans 14 residues. The V end lost 3 bases, the J end lost 4 bases, and 11 bases lay between the germline ends. Germline V lookup: CDR1 MDHEN, CDR2 SYDVKM. The CDR3 spells CASSFRGGADTQYF. Here the CDR3 DNA reads TGTGCCAGCAGTTTTAGGGGGGGCGCAGATACGCAGTATTTT.

Concerning this clone: The sample contains more than one DNA sequence encoding this CDR3. V gene TRBV5-6 combines with J gene TRBJ2-7, with a possible D match to TRBD2 (7 bases). Germline CDR1 SGHDT, CDR2 YYEEEE. CDR3 length: 15 residues. Trimming left V 3 bases short and J 0 bases short, with 13 bases between. The CDR3 DNA is TGTGCCAGCAGCTGGGGGGGGCGGAGCTCCTACGAGCAGTACTTC. Translated: CASSWGGRSSYEQYF.

V gene TRBV4-3 combines with J gene TRBJ2-2; a weak D match, TRBD1 (5 bases). This CDR3 comprises 14 residues. Trimming removed 4 bases at V and 5 bases at J, with 11 bases between. Looked up from germline, CDR1 is LGHNA and CDR2 is YSLEER. The CDR3, as DNA: TGCGCCAGCAGCCGGCAGGGATGGACCGGGGAGCTGTTTTTT. This translates into CASSRQGWTGELFF.

The rearrangement links TRBV6-5 to TRBJ1-2, with 8 bases fitting TRBD1. There are 15 residues in the CDR3. Germline-derived CDR1 and CDR2 are MNHEY and SVGAGI. J was trimmed by 7 bases and V by 4 bases; bases with no gene match: 11. This chain's CDR3 is CASSSRTGSRIGYTF. The CDR3 DNA is TGTGCCAGCAGTTCCAGGACAGGGTCGCGAATTGGCTACACCTTC.